These 20 T cell receptor beta chains share one sample of origin, sequenced in a study of T cell responses to AZD1222 COVID-19 vaccine. This table comes from immunoSEQ multiplex PCR, and its TCRdb copy is limited to in-frame clones, with some not included. The sample contains 120,000 or so clones, about nine tenths of which appear only once. The input for sequencing was peripheral blood, taken on day 0 of AZD1222 vaccination. Receptors were obtained from an adult in good health.

The gene calls are TRBV6-5 and TRBJ2-7, with TRBD1 matching 9 bases. Looked up from germline, CDR1 is MNHEY and CDR2 is SVGAGI. The junction had 4 bases not matched to a gene; V was cut back by 1 base and J by 0 bases. The CDR3 has 16 amino acids. The CDR3: CASSYFGQGSSYEQYF. CDR3 nucleotides: TGTGCCAGCAGTTACTTTGGACAGGGGAGCTCCTACGAGCAGTACTTC.

This chain uses TRBV15 with TRBJ2-3; TRBD2 aligns across 7 bases. With 0 bases clipped from V and 0 bases from J, the junction kept 3 bases outside the gene matches. The CDR3 sequence is 16 residues long. CDR1 LNHNV and CDR2 YYDKDF come from the germline V gene (reference sequence). The CDR3 nucleotides are TGTGCCACCAGCAGAGAAGGGACTACCAGCACAGATACGCAGTATTTT. This gives the protein CATSREGTTSTDTQYF.

J is TRBJ1-2 and V is TRBV6-5; D not resolved. There are 14 residues in the CDR3. Germline lookup yields CDR1 MNHEY and CDR2 SVGAGI. The V end lost 6 bases, the J end lost 4 bases, and 15 bases lay between the germline ends. The CDR3 nucleotides are TGTGCCAGCAGCCAAGACCTGTGGAGCTATGGCTACACCTTC. Protein product: CASSQDLWSYGYTF.

This chain's CDR3 is CAISERGGTYNEQFF. CDR3 sequence (DNA): TGTGCCATCAGTGAGAGAGGGGGAACCTACAATGAGCAGTTCTTC. The chain employs TRBV10-3 and TRBJ2-1, with D perhaps matching TRBD1 (6 bases). CDR3 length: 15 amino acids. Germline loops: CDR1 ENHRY, CDR2 SYGVKD. Trimming took 2 bases from V and 2 from J, leaving 10 bases between them.

This chain links TRBV6-6 with TRBJ1-5, with D perhaps matching TRBD1 (5 bases). CDR3 length equals 13 residues. The ends were cut back, 6 bases at V and 4 bases at J, with 10 bases in the middle. Germline assignment: CDR1 MNHNY and CDR2 SVGAGI (reference sequence). The chain's CDR3 is CASSRGRNQPQHF. DNA for the CDR3: TGTGCCAGCAGCCGGGGACGGAATCAGCCCCAGCATTTT.

V gene TRBV5-1 combines with J gene TRBJ2-5; D gene unclear. The CDR3 runs 13 residues. The germline gives CDR1 SGHRS, CDR2 YFSETQ. Between the trimmed V and J ends, which lost 4 bases and 0 bases, there was a span of 7 bases. For the CDR3, the DNA is TGCGCCAGCAGCAACCACAACCAAGAGACCCAGTACTTC. Protein product: CASSNHNQETQYF.

The chain carries TRBV5-1 and TRBJ2-3, with a weak D call TRBD1 (6 bases). V lost 4 bases and J 3 bases, leaving 12 bases between the germline ends. CDR1 and CDR2 (germline): SGHRS, YFSETQ. CDR3 size: 14 residues. CDR3 protein: CASSLSQGTDTQYF. The CDR3 nucleotides read TGCGCCAGCAGCCTATCTCAGGGGACAGATACGCAGTATTTT.

This chain links TRBV7-9 with TRBJ1-4; the match to TRBD1 covers 9 bases. V gave up 6 bases and J gave up 8 bases; unmatched junction bases: 7. CDR1 and CDR2 (germline): SEHNR, FQNEAQ (reference sequence). There are 14 residues in the CDR3. This chain's CDR3 is CASSYGQGREKLFF. The CDR3 nucleotides are TGTGCCAGCAGTTATGGACAGGGGAGGGAAAAACTGTTTTTT.

The chain employs TRBV9 and TRBJ2-5; D is unclear. The V gene lost 0 bases and the J gene lost 4 bases, with 7 bases spanning the gap. Germline lookup yields CDR1 SGDLS and CDR2 YYNGEE. The CDR3 spans 13 residues. CDR3 loop: CASSVDNGETQYF. The DNA of the CDR3 is TGTGCCAGCAGCGTAGATAACGGAGAGACCCAGTACTTC. Together with reference TRBV9 and TRBJ2-5, the CDR3 gives the full variable domain: DSGVTQTPKHLITATGQRVTLRCSPRSGDLSVYWYQQSLDQGLQFLIQYYNGEERAKGNILERFSAQQFPDLHSELNLSSLELGDSALYFCASSVDNGETQYFGPGTRLLVL.

This clone has just one count. This chain links TRBV30 with TRBJ1-5; no definite D call. The length of the CDR3 is 13 residues. Trimming took 2 bases from V and 5 from J, leaving 10 bases between them. Germline V CDR1 and CDR2: GTSNPN, SVGIG (reference sequence). CDR3 amino acids: CAWSLAGYQPQHF. CDR3 coding DNA: TGTGCCTGGAGTTTAGCAGGTTATCAGCCCCAGCATTTT.

This chain connects TRBV27 to TRBJ2-3; 9 bases are shared with TRBD2. The trim removed 4 bases at V and 3 bases at J, leaving 11 bases unmatched. CDR3 length: 17 residues. Germline CDR1 is MNHEY and CDR2 is SMNVEV (reference sequence). The CDR3 region has the DNA TGTGCCAGCAGTTGGACTAGCGCCCCACACCTTACAGATACGCAGTATTTT. It is translated as CASSWTSAPHLTDTQYF.

This clone was observed a handful of times. The J gene is TRBJ2-7, the V gene TRBV19, with D uncertain. Deletions cut 5 bases from V and 4 bases from J, with 21 bases between. This CDR3 has 16 residues. Germline V lookup: CDR1 LNHDA, CDR2 SQIVND (reference sequence). The CDR3 nucleotides are TGTGCCAGTAGTCTCGAACATTCGTCGGTCGGGTACGAGCAGTACTTC. Its protein is CASSLEHSSVGYEQYF.

The gene calls are TRBV7-6 and TRBJ2-5; TRBD1 matches 8 bases. The CDR3 is 16 amino acids. From germline, CDR1 is SGHVS and CDR2 FNYEAQ. Losses at the gene ends were 0 bases for V and 5 bases for J; bases not matched to a gene: 8. CDR3 coding DNA: TGTGCCAGCAGCTTAGCGCCCAGGGGGCTGGTTGAGACCCAGTACTTC. Residues: CASSLAPRGLVETQYF.

This chain links TRBV6-2 or TRBV6-3 with TRBJ2-1; D gene ambiguous. This CDR3 contains 13 residues. V was clipped by 2 bases and J by 5 bases, with 7 bases between them. Germline V gene data show CDR1 as MNHEY and CDR2 as SVGEGT. CDR3 nucleotides: TGTGCCAGCAGTTACAGGCTAGACAATGAGCAGTTCTTC. It specifies CASSYRLDNEQFF.

CDR3 sequence reads: CASSVGPLAFDEQFF. DNA of the CDR3: TGTGCCAGCAGCGTAGGGCCCCTAGCCTTCGATGAGCAGTTCTTC. The chain combines TRBV9 with TRBJ2-1; D is possibly TRBD2 (5 bases). Between the trimmed V and J ends, which lost 0 bases and 8 bases, there was a span of 15 bases. The CDR3 consists of 15 residues. The germline CDR1 and CDR2 sequences are SGDLS and YYNGEE.

The DNA for the CDR3 is TGTGCCAGCAGGATGACAGGGGGCGTTGAGCAGTACTTC. Protein sequence: CASRMTGGVEQYF. V gene TRBV11-2 combines with J gene TRBJ2-7; the match to TRBD1 covers 10 bases. The CDR3 is 13 residues long. Germline lookup yields CDR1 SGHAT and CDR2 FQNNGV. V trimming: 6 bases; J trimming: 7 bases; junction bases outside the gene matches: 6.

The rearrangement joins TRBV18 to TRBJ2-5; either TRBD1 or TRBD2 may supply D (5 bases each). Germline V lookup: CDR1 KGHSH, CDR2 LQKENI. Trimming took 4 bases from V and 2 from J, leaving 11 bases between them. The CDR3 consists of 14 residues. CDR3 coding DNA: TGTGCCAGCTCACGATCCGGGGCTCAAGAGACCCAGTACTTC. Translation: CASSRSGAQETQYF.

This clone came up a few times. V usage is TRBV10-1 and J usage is TRBJ2-2, with TRBD1 identical over 7 bases. Germline CDR1 WNHNN, CDR2 SYGVQD (reference sequence). V shed 3 bases, J shed 0 bases, and the junction held 1 base outside the gene matches. The CDR3 covers 15 residues. CDR3 DNA: TGCGCCAGCAGTGACGGGACAGCGAACACCGGGGAGCTGTTTTTT. Protein product: CASSDGTANTGELFF.

The chain recombines TRBV2 with TRBJ1-5, with unresolved D. The germline V gene encodes CDR1 SNHLY and CDR2 FYNNEI. This CDR3 comprises 13 residues. The ends were cut back, 6 bases at V and 7 bases at J, with 13 bases in the middle. The CDR3 region has the DNA TGTGCCAGCAGGGTTGGCCAGACGCAGCCCCAGCATTTT. Encoded protein: CASRVGQTQPQHF.

The genes are TRBV28 and TRBJ1-1, with TRBD1 as a possible D gene (5 bases). Germline CDR1 and CDR2: MDHEN and SYDVKM. The CDR3 spans 13 residues. Trimming pared 3 bases from V and 9 bases from J, leaving 14 bases between. CDR3 in DNA: TGTGCCAGCAGTTTTGGGGGTACCGACCAAGCTTTCTTT. Protein product: CASSFGGTDQAFF.